These 11 T cell receptor beta chains were all obtained from the same sample, sequenced in a study of CD8 T cells in Susac syndrome. RNA totalling about 0.5 to 1 ug underwent reverse transcription with random hexamers. MiXCR was run by TCRdb on the immunoSEQ multiplex PCR reads, yielding one entry per CDR3 protein. Of some 160,000 distinct CDR3 sequences listed, around 96% were seen once; the top ten hold about 0.16%. The sample comprised CD8+ T cells from PBMCs. The origin of the receptors is a human donor with multiple sclerosis.

The V gene is TRBV20-1, the J gene TRBJ1-4; unclear D gene. CDR3 length: 14 amino acids. The germline gives CDR1 DFQATT, CDR2 SNEGSKA (reference sequence). V shed 0 bases and J shed 4 bases, with 9 bases lying between them. For the CDR3, the DNA is TGCAGTGCTAGAGAATTGGGGAATAATGAAAAACTGTTTTTT. Translating it yields CSARELGNNEKLFF.

The chain recombines TRBV7-9 with TRBJ2-1; 7 bases are a match to TRBD2. There are 15 residues in the CDR3. V was clipped by 1 base and J by 9 bases; unmatched bases: 9. Germline V gives CDR1 SEHNR, CDR2 FQNEAQ (reference sequence). The CDR3 coding sequence is TGTGCCAGCAGCTTAGTCCCAGCGGGAAGGGTTGAGCAGTTCTTC. Protein product: CASSLVPAGRVEQFF.

V usage is TRBV5-6 and J usage is TRBJ2-3, with 9 bases aligning to TRBD2. The CDR3 spans 16 residues. After removal of 4 bases from V and 6 bases from J, the junction contained 12 bases not matched to a gene. Germline V gene data show CDR1 as SGHDT and CDR2 as YYEEEE. Here the CDR3 reads CASSAGTSFVMDTQYF. DNA of the CDR3: TGTGCCAGCAGCGCCGGGACTAGCTTTGTCATGGATACGCAGTATTTT.

This clonotype has a single count. The rearrangement links TRBV7-9 to TRBJ2-7; TRBD2 matches 10 bases. Germline V lookup: CDR1 SEHNR, CDR2 FQNEAQ (reference sequence). The CDR3 runs to 14 residues. V dropped 5 bases and J dropped 5; count of bases not matched to a gene: 6. Here the CDR3 DNA reads TGTGCCAGCAGCCGAACTAGCGGGATAGACGAGCAGTACTTC. Translated, it gives CASSRTSGIDEQYF.

This chain links TRBV11-2 with TRBJ1-2; 9 bases line up with TRBD1. V was clipped by 5 bases and J by 3 bases; unmatched bases: 13. This CDR3 region has 17 residues. CDR1 and CDR2 (germline): SGHAT, FQNNGV. The CDR3 loop reads CASSKYLGDREDYGYTF. CDR3 nucleotide sequence: TGTGCCAGCAGCAAGTACCTCGGGGACAGGGAGGACTATGGCTACACCTTC.

This sequence joins TRBV2 and TRBJ1-2; no reliable D call. Germline V gene lookup returns CDR1 SNHLY and CDR2 FYNNEI. The CDR3 spans 13 residues. Trimming pared 6 bases from V and 4 bases from J, leaving 12 bases between. The DNA of the CDR3 is TGTGCCAGCAGGGGCGGAAGGAGCTATGGCTACACCTTC. Amino acids: CASRGGRSYGYTF.

This chain connects TRBV4-2 to TRBJ2-7, with TRBD2 matching over 13 bases. Germline CDR1 LGHNA, CDR2 YNFKEQ. After removal of 0 bases from V and 5 bases from J, the junction contained 16 bases not matched to a gene. There are 20 residues in the CDR3. This chain's CDR3 is CASSQDTGLAGEPTINEQYF. The DNA of the CDR3 is TGTGCCAGCAGCCAAGATACAGGACTAGCGGGGGAACCAACCATCAACGAGCAGTACTTC.

The chain links TRBV12-3 or TRBV12-4 to TRBJ2-3; 8 nucleotides line up with TRBD2. J was trimmed by 1 base and V by 5 bases; bases with no gene match: 11. The CDR3 loop spans 17 amino acids. The CDR3 coding sequence is TGTGCCAGCAGTCCCCCGGGGGGGGGTTTTCGCACAGATACGCAGTATTTT. This translates into CASSPPGGGFRTDTQYF.

This chain links TRBV6-2 or TRBV6-3 with TRBJ2-3; the match to TRBD1 covers 7 bases. This CDR3 contains 15 residues. The germline V gene has CDR1 MNHEY and CDR2 SVGEGT. Germline trimming cut 6 bases from V and 0 bases from J; bases unmatched to any gene: 6. Written as DNA, the CDR3 is TGTGCCAGCAGACAATCAGGGGGAAGCACAGATACGCAGTATTTT. It specifies CASRQSGGSTDTQYF.

The V and J genes are TRBV27 and TRBJ2-5, with D possibly being TRBD1 (6 bases). CDR3 size: 15 residues. The germline V gene encodes CDR1 MNHEY and CDR2 SMNVEV (reference sequence). The V end was cut by 2 bases, the J end by 5 bases, with 15 bases between. In DNA, the CDR3 is TGTGCCAGCAGTTTAAAAGGCAGGGGTGGCGAGACCCAGTACTTC. Protein product: CASSLKGRGGETQYF.

The CDR3: CASAGAEQFF. CDR3 DNA sequence: TGTGCCAGCGCAGGTGCTGAGCAGTTCTTC. The chain recombines TRBV9 with TRBJ2-1; D is uncertain. V shed 7 bases and J shed 9 bases, with 8 bases lying between them. Germline assignment: CDR1 SGDLS and CDR2 YYNGEE. The CDR3 covers 10 residues.